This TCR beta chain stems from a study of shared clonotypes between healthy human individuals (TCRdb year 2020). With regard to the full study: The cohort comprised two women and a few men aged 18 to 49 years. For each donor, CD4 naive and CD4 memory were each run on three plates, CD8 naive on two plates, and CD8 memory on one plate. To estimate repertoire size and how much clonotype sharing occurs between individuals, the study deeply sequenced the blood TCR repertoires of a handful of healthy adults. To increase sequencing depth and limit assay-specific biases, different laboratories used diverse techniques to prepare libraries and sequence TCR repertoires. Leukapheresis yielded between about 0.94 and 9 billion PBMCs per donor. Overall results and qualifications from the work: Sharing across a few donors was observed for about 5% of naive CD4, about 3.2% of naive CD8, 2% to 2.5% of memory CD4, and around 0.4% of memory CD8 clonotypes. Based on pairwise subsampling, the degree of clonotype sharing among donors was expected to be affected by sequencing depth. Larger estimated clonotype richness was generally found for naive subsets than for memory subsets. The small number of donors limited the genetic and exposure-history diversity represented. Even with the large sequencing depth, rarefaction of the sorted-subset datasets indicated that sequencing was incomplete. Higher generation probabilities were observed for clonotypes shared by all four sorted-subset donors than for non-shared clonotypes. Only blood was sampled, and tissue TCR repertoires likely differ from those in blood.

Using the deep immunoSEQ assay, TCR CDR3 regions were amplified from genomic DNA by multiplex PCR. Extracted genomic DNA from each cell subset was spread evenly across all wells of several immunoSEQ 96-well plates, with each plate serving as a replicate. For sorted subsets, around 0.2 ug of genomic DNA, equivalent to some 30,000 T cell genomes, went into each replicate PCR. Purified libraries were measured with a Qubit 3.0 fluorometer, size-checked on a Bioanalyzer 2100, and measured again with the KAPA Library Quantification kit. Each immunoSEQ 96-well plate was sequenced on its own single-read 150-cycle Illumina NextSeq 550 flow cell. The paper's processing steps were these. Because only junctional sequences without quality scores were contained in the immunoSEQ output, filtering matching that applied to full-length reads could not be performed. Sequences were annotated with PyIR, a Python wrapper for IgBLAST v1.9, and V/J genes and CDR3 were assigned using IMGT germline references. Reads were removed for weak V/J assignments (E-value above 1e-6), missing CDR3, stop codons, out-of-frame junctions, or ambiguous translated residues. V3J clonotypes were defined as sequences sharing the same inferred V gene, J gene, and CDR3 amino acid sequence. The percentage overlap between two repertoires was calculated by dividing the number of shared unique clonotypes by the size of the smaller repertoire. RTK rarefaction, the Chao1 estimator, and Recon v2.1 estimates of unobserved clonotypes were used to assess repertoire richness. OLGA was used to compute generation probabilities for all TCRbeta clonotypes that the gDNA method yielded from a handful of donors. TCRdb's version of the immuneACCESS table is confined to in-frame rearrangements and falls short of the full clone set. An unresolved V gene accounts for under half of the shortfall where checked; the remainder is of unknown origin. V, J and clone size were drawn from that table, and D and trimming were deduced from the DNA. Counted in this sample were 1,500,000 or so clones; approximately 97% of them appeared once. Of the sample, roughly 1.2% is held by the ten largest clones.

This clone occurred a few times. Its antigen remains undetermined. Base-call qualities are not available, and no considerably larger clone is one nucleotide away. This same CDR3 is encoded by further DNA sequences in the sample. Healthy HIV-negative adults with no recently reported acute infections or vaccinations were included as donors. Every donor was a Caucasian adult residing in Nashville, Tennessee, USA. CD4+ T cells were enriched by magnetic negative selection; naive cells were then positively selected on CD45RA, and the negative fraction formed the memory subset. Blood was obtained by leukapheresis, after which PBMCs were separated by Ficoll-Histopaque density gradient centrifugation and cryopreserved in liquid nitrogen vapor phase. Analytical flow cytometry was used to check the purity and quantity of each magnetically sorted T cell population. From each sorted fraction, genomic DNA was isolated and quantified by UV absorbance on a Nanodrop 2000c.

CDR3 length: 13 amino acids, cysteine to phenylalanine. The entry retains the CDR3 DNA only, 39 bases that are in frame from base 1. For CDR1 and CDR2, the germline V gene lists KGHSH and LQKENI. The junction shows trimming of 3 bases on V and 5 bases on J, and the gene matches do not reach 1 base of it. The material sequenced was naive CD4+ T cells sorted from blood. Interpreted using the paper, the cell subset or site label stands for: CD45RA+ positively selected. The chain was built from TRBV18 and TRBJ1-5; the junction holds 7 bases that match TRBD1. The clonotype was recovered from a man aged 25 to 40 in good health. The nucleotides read TGTGCCAGCTCACCTCAGGGGGATCAGCCCCAGCATTTT. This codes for CASSPQGDQPQHF.